The 20 T cell receptor beta chains below were found in one sample sequenced in a study of T cell repertoires in cytomegalovirus infection. TCRdb independently ran MiXCR on the reads; one entry per CDR3 protein. The sample includes around 440,000 distinct CDR3 sequences, 11% of them seen just once. The sample was PBMCs. The source is a human donor in good health (CMV status not recorded). Some clones in this sample may be carry-over from other donors' samples.

This clonotype was detected many times. The chain recombines TRBV7-3 with TRBJ2-1; 12 nucleotides agree with TRBD2. The CDR3 contains 16 residues. After removal of 0 bases from V and 6 bases from J, the junction contained 3 bases not matched to a gene. Germline V gene data show CDR1 as SGHTA and CDR2 as FQGTGA. CDR3 nucleotides: TGTGCCAGCAGCTTAACGAGACTAGCGGGAGTCAATGAGCAGTTCTTC. Translating gives CASSLTRLAGVNEQFF.

V is TRBV2 and J is TRBJ1-2; D gene uncertain. Trimming cost V 2 bases and J 8 bases, with 12 bases left between them. Germline CDR1 is SNHLY and CDR2 is FYNNEI. There are 13 residues in the CDR3. CDR3: CASSENRGSGYTF. The CDR3 nucleotides are TGTGCCAGCAGTGAAAACCGGGGATCGGGCTACACCTTC.

This clonotype was picked up many times. In nucleotides, the CDR3 is TGCGCCAGCAGCCGCGGTCGGACAGCCGACAATCAGCCCCAGCATTTT. Translating gives CASSRGRTADNQPQHF. The J gene is TRBJ1-5, the V gene TRBV4-1; possible D gene TRBD1, 6 bases. V lost 4 bases, J lost 3 bases, and 16 bases lay in between. CDR3 size: 16 residues. In germline, CDR1 is MGHRA, CDR2 YSYEKL.

This clonotype was counted between two and nine times. The chain combines TRBV9 with TRBJ1-2, with 7 nucleotides matching TRBD1. The CDR3 contains 19 residues. V was clipped by 4 bases and J by 4 bases; unmatched bases: 22. Per germline, CDR1 SGDLS and CDR2 YYNGEE. The CDR3 reads CASSQNPGQPFSPSYGYTF. CDR3 nucleotide sequence: TGTGCCAGCAGCCAGAATCCGGGACAGCCCTTTTCCCCTTCCTATGGCTACACCTTC.

J is TRBJ1-2 and V is TRBV29-1, with D possibly matching TRBD1 (6 bases). Per the germline V gene, CDR1 is SQVTM and CDR2 is ANQGSEA. The CDR3 totals 14 residues. With 2 bases removed from V and 7 bases from J, the gap between germline ends came to 17 bases. The CDR3 spells CSVEHLQGSTGYTF. CDR3 sequence (DNA): TGCAGCGTTGAACATCTACAGGGCTCCACTGGCTACACCTTC.

The gene calls are TRBV29-1 and TRBJ1-1; D is perhaps TRBD1 (5 bases). The CDR3 loop spans 14 amino acids. Between the trimmed V and J ends, which lost 2 bases and 0 bases, there was a span of 10 bases. In germline, CDR1 is SQVTM, CDR2 ANQGSEA. CDR3 sequence (DNA): TGCAGCGTTGAAAGCGCGGGGGTGAACACTGAAGCTTTCTTT. It specifies CSVESAGVNTEAFF.

This clonotype was counted many times. The J gene is TRBJ1-3, the V gene TRBV12-5; D might be TRBD1 (5 bases). CDR1 is LGHNT and CDR2 is FRNRAP in the germline V gene. Trimming pared 6 bases from V and 0 bases from J, leaving 15 bases between. There are 16 residues in the CDR3. CDR3 sequence: CASGLRGFNSGNTIYF. The CDR3 DNA reads TGTGCTAGTGGCCTACGGGGCTTCAACTCTGGAAACACCATATATTTT.

CDR3 coding DNA: TGTGCCTGGAGTCCCGACAGGGGCTACGAGCAGTACTTC. Its protein is CAWSPDRGYEQYF. The genes are TRBV30 and TRBJ2-7; 8 nucleotides agree with TRBD1. Losses at the gene ends were 2 bases for V and 3 bases for J; bases not matched to a gene: 3. This CDR3 region has 13 residues. Germline V CDR1 and CDR2: GTSNPN, SVGIG (reference sequence).

In its sample, this clonotype was seen many times. The chain is built from TRBV7-9 and TRBJ2-6, with D unclear. Germline V CDR1 and CDR2: SEHNR, FQNEAQ (reference sequence). The CDR3 spans 15 residues. V was pared by 6 bases and J by 0 bases, with 9 bases between. CDR3 coding DNA: TGTGCCAGCAGGGACGGAAGCTCTGGGGCCAACGTCCTGACTTTC. Encoded protein: CASRDGSSGANVLTF.

Many counts were recorded for this clonotype. The chain is built from TRBV2 and TRBJ1-1, with 8 bases identical to TRBD1. The J segment lost 2 bases and the V segment lost 6 bases, leaving 5 bases of the junction unmatched. Germline V gives CDR1 SNHLY, CDR2 FYNNEI. This CDR3 comprises 14 residues. CDR3 region: CASRVQGVNTEAFF. The CDR3 nucleotides read TGTGCCAGCAGGGTACAGGGGGTAAACACTGAAGCTTTCTTT. The entire variable domain, with the rest obtained from reference TRBV2 and TRBJ1-1, is as follows: EPEVTQTPSHQVTQMGQEVILRCVPISNHLYFYWYRQILGQKVEFLVSFYNNEISEKSEIFDDQFSVERPDGSNFTLKIRSTKLEDSAMYFCASRVQGVNTEAFFGQGTRLTVV.

The chain joins TRBV4-2 to TRBJ2-2; D may be TRBD2 (5 bases). The germline V and J ends were trimmed by 6 bases and 6 bases, with 23 bases remaining between them. CDR1 and CDR2 (germline): LGHNA, YNFKEQ. This CDR3 region has 17 residues. The CDR3: CASSQTGPRPGAGELFF. The DNA of the CDR3 is TGTGCCAGCAGTCAAACCGGCCCCCGCCCCGGGGCCGGGGAGCTGTTTTTT.

This clonotype occurred many times. The chain has TRBV2 and TRBJ2-1, with a weak D call TRBD2 (6 bases). The CDR3 totals 13 residues. The germline V gene encodes CDR1 SNHLY and CDR2 FYNNEI. V lost 4 bases and J 9 bases, leaving 13 bases between the germline ends. The CDR3 DNA reads TGTGCCAGCAGTGGGGGAGGCGGACTTGAGCAGTTCTTC. This codes for CASSGGGGLEQFF.

There are many counts of this clonotype. The junction differs from germline at one of its ends, possibly a read error. The V call is TRBV12-3 or TRBV12-4, the J call TRBJ1-1; maybe TRBD1 (5 bases). The CDR3 length is 15 residues. For the CDR3, the DNA is TGTGCCAGCAGTCTTTTGCTTTTAGGGGCTGGCGGACCGGCCTTT. It is translated as CASSLLLLGAGGPAF.

At least ten counts were recorded for this clonotype. The chain is built from TRBV19 and TRBJ1-3, with D hard to call. The CDR3 spans 14 residues. CDR1 is LNHDA, CDR2 SQIVND, per germline (reference sequence). The V end was cut by 6 bases, the J end by 0 bases, with 9 bases between. Here the CDR3 DNA reads TGTGCCAGTAGCCAGCAAAACTCTGGAAACACCATATATTTT. Amino acid sequence: CASSQQNSGNTIYF.

This clonotype was observed many times. V is TRBV7-8 and J is TRBJ1-3; TRBD1 is a possible D gene (6 bases). In germline, CDR1 is SGHVS, CDR2 FQNEAQ. V lost 6 bases and J lost 0, with 12 bases in between. The CDR3 contains 15 residues. Here the CDR3 DNA reads TGTGCCAGCAGGGGGGGCAGGGACTCTGGAAACACCATATATTTT. Amino acid sequence: CASRGGRDSGNTIYF.

This chain connects TRBV27 to TRBJ2-4; weak D call: TRBD2 (5 bases). Germline V gene lookup returns CDR1 MNHEY and CDR2 SMNVEV (reference sequence). V was shortened by 0 bases and J by 1 base, with 7 bases between the two germline ends. The CDR3 runs to 15 residues. DNA of the CDR3: TGTGCCAGCAGTTTATCGTGGAGGGCCAAAAACATTCAGTACTTC. It codes for CASSLSWRAKNIQYF.

The DNA for the CDR3 is TGTGCCAGCAATGTCTTAGCGGGAGTTGGAGAGACCCAGTACTTC. Residues: CASNVLAGVGETQYF. The chain joins TRBV2 to TRBJ2-5, with 9 bases identical to TRBD2. This CDR3 is 15 amino acids long. Trimming at V came to 7 bases and at J to 4 bases, leaving 10 bases not matched to a gene. Looked up from germline, CDR1 is SNHLY and CDR2 is FYNNEI.

This clonotype came up many times. The rearrangement uses TRBV5-5 and TRBJ1-2; the D is unclear. V was pared by 4 bases and J by 6 bases, with 10 bases between. The germline V gene encodes CDR1 SGHKS and CDR2 YYEKEE (reference sequence). This CDR3 comprises 12 residues. CDR3 residues: CASSPQRNGYTF. The CDR3 bases are TGTGCCAGCAGCCCCCAGAGAAATGGCTACACCTTC.

This clonotype has at least ten counts. The chain uses TRBV12-5 and TRBJ1-2; D is possibly TRBD1 (6 bases). The CDR3 is 17 residues long. The germline V gene encodes CDR1 LGHNT and CDR2 FRNRAP. Trimming took 6 bases from V and 7 from J, leaving 27 bases between them. CDR3 residues: CASGFTREQGGRGGYTF. In nucleotides, the CDR3 is TGTGCTAGTGGCTTTACCCGGGAGCAAGGGGGACGTGGTGGCTACACCTTC.

The chain joins TRBV19 to TRBJ1-1; 10 nucleotides match TRBD1. The CDR3 has 13 residues. Germline lookup yields CDR1 LNHDA and CDR2 SQIVND (reference sequence). The V and J ends lost 8 bases and 5 bases, in that order; junction bases with no gene match: 5. CDR3 residues: CASRTGGITEAFF. CDR3 nucleotide sequence: TGTGCCAGTCGGACAGGGGGAATTACTGAAGCTTTCTTT.